The 14 T cell receptor beta chains below were found in one sample sequenced in a study of control samples from healthy donors and cancer patients. Libraries were prepared by immunoSEQ multiplex PCR; TCRdb keeps only in-frame clonotypes and omits some of them. The sample consists of about 150,000 clones, about 91% of them appearing once. The specimen was blood. Every receptor here comes from a woman in her forties in good health.

The rearrangement uses TRBV5-1 and TRBJ1-1; D gene ambiguous. The CDR3 has 13 residues. CDR1 is SGHRS, CDR2 YFSETQ, per germline. Trimming pared 0 bases from V and 3 bases from J, leaving 6 bases between. The CDR3 loop is CASSLAVDTEAFF. In DNA, the CDR3 is TGCGCCAGCAGCTTGGCGGTGGACACTGAAGCTTTCTTT.

This chain connects TRBV6-5 to TRBJ1-2; D is unresolved. Germline V gene data show CDR1 as MNHEY and CDR2 as SVGAGI. This CDR3 is built from 13 residues. Trimming shortened V by 6 bases and J by 6 bases, and 14 bases separated the two germline ends. CDR3 nucleotides: TGTGCCAGCAGAATGGACGGAACAGATGGCTACACCTTC. This encodes CASRMDGTDGYTF.

The chain has TRBV5-1 and TRBJ1-2, with D perhaps TRBD1 (6 bases). Per the germline V gene, CDR1 is SGHRS and CDR2 is YFSETQ. The V end lost 0 bases, the J end lost 10 bases, and 19 bases lay between the germline ends. The CDR3 runs 15 residues. The CDR3 coding sequence is TGCGCCAGCAGCTTGGGGCCCGGACAGATCATAGCCTACACCTTC. Residues: CASSLGPGQIIAYTF.

J is TRBJ1-2 and V is TRBV12-5; D unresolved. This CDR3 spans 14 amino acids. Trimming took off 7 bases at V and 6 bases at J, with 18 bases between the two ends. Germline CDR1 and CDR2: LGHNT and FRNRAP. The DNA of the CDR3 is TGTGCTAGTGCCCCGGACTGGATTTCTCATGGCTACACCTTC. It encodes CASAPDWISHGYTF. Filled out from reference TRBV12-5 and TRBJ1-2, the complete variable domain reads DARVTQTPRHKVTEMGQEVTMRCQPILGHNTVFWYRQTMMQGLELLAYFRNRAPLDDSGMPKDRFSAEMPDATLATLKIQPSEPRDSAVYFCASAPDWISHGYTFGSGTRLTVV.

The chain recombines TRBV18 with TRBJ1-6; D gene uncertain. The CDR3 sequence is 15 residues long. The V gene lost 2 bases and the J gene lost 4 bases, with 9 bases spanning the gap. Looked up from germline, CDR1 is KGHSH and CDR2 is LQKENI. For the CDR3, the DNA is TGTGCCAGCTCACCAACGCCGGGGTATAATTCACCCCTCCACTTT. This codes for CASSPTPGYNSPLHF.

The CDR3 region is CASSELGGSGNTIYF. CDR3 nucleotide sequence: TGTGCCAGCAGTGAGTTGGGGGGTTCTGGAAACACCATATATTTT. The J gene is TRBJ1-3, the V gene TRBV6-1; TRBD1 might be the D (5 bases). V lost 3 bases and J 1 base, leaving 10 bases between the germline ends. This CDR3 has 15 residues. The germline V gene has CDR1 MNHNS and CDR2 SASEGT.

The chain combines TRBV6-5 with TRBJ1-5; no reliable D call. V lost 0 bases and J 3 bases, leaving 9 bases between the germline ends. This CDR3 is 15 amino acids long. Looked up from germline, CDR1 is MNHEY and CDR2 is SVGAGI. CDR3: CASSYSSTANQPQHF. Written as DNA, the CDR3 is TGTGCCAGCAGTTACTCGTCAACCGCCAATCAGCCCCAGCATTTT.

The CDR3 DNA is TGTGCCAGCTCACTTAAGAACACTGAAGCTTTCTTT. Translating it yields CASSLKNTEAFF. The chain is built from TRBV18 and TRBJ1-1; D is undetermined. V was shortened by 4 bases and J by 1 base, with 4 bases between the two germline ends. The CDR3 runs 12 residues. Germline CDR1 reads KGHSH; CDR2 reads LQKENI. The variable domain in full, completed from reference TRBV18 and TRBJ1-1, reads NAGVMQNPRHLVRRRGQEARLRCSPMKGHSHVYWYRQLPEEGLKFMVYLQKENIIDESGMPKERFSAEFPKEGPSILRIQQVVRGDSAAYFCASSLKNTEAFFGQGTRLTVV.

A few counts support this clone. The rearrangement links TRBV5-4 to TRBJ1-2; 9 bases line up with TRBD1. The CDR3 sequence is 15 residues long. V lost 4 bases to trimming and J lost 3 bases; unmatched junction nucleotides: 7. The germline V gene encodes CDR1 SGHNT and CDR2 YYREEE (reference sequence). CDR3 coding DNA: TGTGCCAGCAGCATGATGGGACAGGGTGACTATGGCTACACCTTC. Translated: CASSMMGQGDYGYTF.

V usage is TRBV5-4 and J usage is TRBJ1-2; 11 nucleotides line up with TRBD1. The germline gives CDR1 SGHNT, CDR2 YYREEE (reference sequence). Trimming removed 3 bases from V and 8 bases from J; junction bases left unmatched: 6. The CDR3 is 14 residues long. The DNA of the CDR3 is TGTGCCAGCAGCTCACCGGGACAGGGGGAAGGCTACACCTTC. Translation gives CASSSPGQGEGYTF. Drawing the rest from reference TRBV5-4 and TRBJ1-2, the complete variable domain is ETGVTQSPTHLIKTRGQQVTLRCSSQSGHNTVSWYQQALGQGPQFIFQYYREEENGRGNFPPRFSGLQFPNYSSELNVNALELDDSALYLCASSSPGQGEGYTFGSGTRLTVV.

The chain combines TRBV7-2 with TRBJ2-7; D call uncertain. The length of the CDR3 is 13 residues. CDR1 and CDR2 (germline): SGHTA, FQGNSA. Trimming left V 2 bases short and J 2 bases short, with 7 bases between. CDR3 region: CASSLRAAYEQYF. DNA for the CDR3: TGTGCCAGCAGCTTAAGGGCAGCCTACGAGCAGTACTTC.

The gene calls are TRBV19 and TRBJ2-7; possible D gene TRBD1, 6 bases. CDR1 and CDR2 (germline): LNHDA, SQIVND (reference sequence). Between the trimmed V and J ends, which lost 1 base and 4 bases, there was a span of 11 bases. This CDR3 contains 14 residues. The CDR3 protein is CASSIGSGAYEQYF. The CDR3 DNA sequence: TGTGCCAGTAGTATAGGGTCAGGGGCGTACGAGCAGTACTTC. The variable domain in full, with the rest retrieved from reference TRBV19 and TRBJ2-7, is DGGITQSPKYLFRKEGQNVTLSCEQNLNHDAMYWYRQDPGQGLRLIYYSQIVNDFQKGDIAEGYSVSREKKESFPLTVTSAQKNPTAFYLCASSIGSGAYEQYFGPGTRLTVT.

V usage is TRBV6-6 and J usage is TRBJ2-7; D could derive from TRBD1 or TRBD2 (5 bases each). V lost 4 bases, J lost 0 bases, and 13 bases lay in between. The CDR3 spans 15 residues. CDR1 is MNHNY and CDR2 is SVGAGI in the germline V gene (reference sequence). CDR3 DNA: TGTGCCAGCAGTTTAAGGGACGGAAGCTCCTACGAGCAGTACTTC. Translating gives CASSLRDGSSYEQYF.

The genes are TRBV5-4 and TRBJ1-2; D gene uncertain. V dropped 2 bases and J dropped 4 bases, with 9 bases sitting between them. This CDR3 spans 13 amino acids. The V gene's germline CDR1 is SGHNT and CDR2 YYREEE (reference sequence). The CDR3 loop is CASSFGVPYGYTF. CDR3 sequence (DNA): TGTGCCAGCAGCTTCGGAGTCCCCTATGGCTACACCTTC. Full variable domain (outside the CDR3, taken from reference TRBV5-4 and TRBJ1-2): ETGVTQSPTHLIKTRGQQVTLRCSSQSGHNTVSWYQQALGQGPQFIFQYYREEENGRGNFPPRFSGLQFPNYSSELNVNALELDDSALYLCASSFGVPYGYTFGSGTRLTVV.